This record covers a single T cell receptor (beta chain). Its antigen is undetermined. This specimen belongs to a study of cytomegalovirus exposure and HLA in healthy donors. Each donor's status was that of a healthy bone marrow donor. V trimming: 5 bases; J trimming: 3 bases; junction bases outside the gene matches: 4. The CDR3 has 14 residues. From germline, CDR1 is ENHRY and CDR2 SYGVKD. The study ran its PCR with 60 Vbeta and 13 Jbeta primers. Assay used: immunoSEQ multiplex PCR; TCRdb lists only in-frame clones, some missing. The sample consists of around 30,000 clones, around 60% of them appearing once. Study-wide results and limits: In a later analysis, an Asian-associated ancestry cluster reportedly showed fewer N-insertions than the roughly 710-donor mean. Reportedly, cytomegalovirus status was diagnosed with high sensitivity and specificity. As a later analysis showed, several of the most significant clusters appeared to be linked to common viral pathogens.

This clonotype was obtained from a man aged 50-60 years in good health and CMV-seropositive. Sequencing was performed on PBMCs. This chain uses TRBV10-3 with TRBJ2-7; TRBD2 aligns across 10 bases. In DNA form, the CDR3 reads TGTGCCATCAGTCCCTCTAGCGGGAGCTACGAGCAGTACTTC. This translates into CAISPSSGSYEQYF.